The 32 T cell receptor beta chains below come from one sample, sequenced in a study of identical twins. TCRdb itself ran the 5' RACE reads through MiXCR, one entry per CDR3 protein. The data contain some 690,000 distinct CDR3 sequences, 21% of them singletons. These records were also assigned to another study, of T cells expressing NK-cell markers.

Sequencing was done on a sample of PBMCs. Every receptor here comes from a young woman in good health.

The rearrangement uses TRBV6-2 or TRBV6-3 and TRBJ2-1; TRBD1 is a possible D gene (6 bases). V lost 5 bases to trimming and J lost 8 bases, with 16 bases between them. The CDR3 is 14 amino acids. Looked up from germline, CDR1 is MNHEY and CDR2 is SVGEGT. The CDR3 nucleotides are TGTGCCAGCAGTAACGAAATTCAGGGGTATGAGCAGTTCTTC. Residues: CASSNEIQGYEQFF.

The J gene is TRBJ2-5, the V gene TRBV12-3 or TRBV12-4, with a tentative D call TRBD1 (6 bases). Deletions cut 2 bases from V and 4 bases from J, with 11 bases between. This CDR3 spans 14 amino acids. CDR3 region: CASSLRDTGETQYF. The CDR3 DNA follows: TGTGCCAGCAGTTTAAGGGACACGGGAGAGACCCAGTACTTC.

The J gene is TRBJ1-1, the V gene TRBV7-9; no firm D call. Germline V lookup: CDR1 SEHNR, CDR2 FQNEAQ (reference sequence). The CDR3 spans 13 residues. Trimming left V 0 bases short and J 5 bases short, with 7 bases between. In DNA form, the CDR3 reads TGTGCCAGCAGCTTAGCCATGGGGACTGAAGCTTTCTTT. Amino acids: CASSLAMGTEAFF.

The CDR3 DNA reads as TGCGCCAGCAGTGAAAGGGTAGATCAGCCCCAGCATTTT. Protein sequence: CASSERVDQPQHF. The chain combines TRBV10-1 with TRBJ1-5; D gene unclear. With 3 bases removed from V and 5 bases from J, the gap between germline ends came to 8 bases. CDR1 and CDR2 from the germline V gene are WNHNN and SYGVQD (reference sequence). CDR3 size: 13 residues.

The CDR3 DNA reads TGTGCCAGCAGCCAAGACCCCCACGGGGGCTTTACCGGGGAGCTGTTTTTT. Its protein is CASSQDPHGGFTGELFF. This chain joins TRBV4-2 and TRBJ2-2, with D perhaps being TRBD1 or TRBD2 (6 bases each). From germline, CDR1 is LGHNA and CDR2 YNFKEQ. V gave up 0 bases and J gave up 5 bases, with 16 bases separating them. This CDR3 has 17 amino acids.

This clonotype was counted many times. The chain joins TRBV4-3 to TRBJ2-2; 7 positions match TRBD2. Trimming cost V 1 base and J 7 bases; bases outside gene matches: 6. The CDR3 contains 15 residues. Germline CDR1 reads LGHNA; CDR2 reads YSLEER. CDR3 sequence (DNA): TGCGCCAGCAGCCAAGCGTCGCTAGCGGACGGGGAGCTGTTTTTT. Protein sequence: CASSQASLADGELFF.

A few counts support this clonotype. This chain links TRBV5-5 with TRBJ2-2, with 11 bases matching TRBD2. Germline assignment: CDR1 SGHKS and CDR2 YYEKEE (reference sequence). V lost 4 bases and J lost 1; bases outside the gene matches: 6. There are 17 residues in the CDR3. In nucleotides, the CDR3 is TGTGCCAGCAGCCGACCGGGACTAGCGGTGAACACCGGGGAGCTGTTTTTT. Protein sequence: CASSRPGLAVNTGELFF.

This chain joins TRBV24-1 and TRBJ2-1; TRBD2 is a possible D gene (6 bases). CDR3 length: 12 amino acids. V was clipped by 6 bases and J by 7 bases, with 9 bases between them. Germline V gives CDR1 KGHDR, CDR2 SFDVKD. CDR3 region: CATSTGGNEQFF. The DNA of the CDR3 is TGTGCCACCAGTACTGGGGGGAATGAGCAGTTCTTC.

This clonotype was counted between two and nine times. This chain connects TRBV6-2 or TRBV6-3 to TRBJ2-1; D gene ambiguous. Per germline, CDR1 MNHEY and CDR2 SVGEGT. The CDR3 totals 13 residues. The V end lost 0 bases, the J end lost 6 bases, and 6 bases lay between the germline ends. CDR3 loop: CASSYSITNEQFF. The DNA of the CDR3 is TGTGCCAGCAGTTACTCGATTACCAATGAGCAGTTCTTC.

V and J are TRBV5-1 and TRBJ1-3; TRBD1 agrees at 9 bases. The germline CDR1 and CDR2 sequences are SGHRS and YFSETQ. Trimming at V came to 4 bases and at J to 2 bases, leaving 7 bases not matched to a gene. The CDR3 extends over 16 amino acids. The CDR3 region has the DNA TGCGCCAGCAGCGCTGAACAGGGGGCAGCTGGAAACACCATATATTTT. Translation gives CASSAEQGAAGNTIYF.

This clonotype has a single count. This chain links TRBV3-1 with TRBJ2-7; TRBD1 matches 7 bases. The V gene end was trimmed by 0 bases and the J gene end by 2 bases; junction bases not matched to a gene: 4. Per the germline V gene, CDR1 is LGHDT and CDR2 is YNNKEL (reference sequence). The CDR3 runs 15 residues. This chain's CDR3 is CASSQDRDSPYEQYF. The CDR3 DNA follows: TGTGCCAGCAGCCAAGATAGGGACAGTCCCTACGAGCAGTACTTC.

This clonotype has a count of ten or more. The rearrangement joins TRBV20-1 to TRBJ2-5; 7 nucleotides align to TRBD2. Germline V gene sequence: CDR1 DFQATT, CDR2 SNEGSKA (reference sequence). V lost 3 bases and J lost 5; bases outside the gene matches: 9. There are 14 residues in the CDR3. In DNA form, the CDR3 reads TGCAGTGCTAGCCTGGCGGGGGTTAAGGAGACCCAGTACTTC. Protein product: CSASLAGVKETQYF.

The V gene is TRBV5-1, the J gene TRBJ2-3; possible D gene TRBD2, 5 bases. Germline V CDR1 and CDR2: SGHRS, YFSETQ. This CDR3 spans 14 amino acids. Deletions cut 4 bases from V and 6 bases from J, with 15 bases between. As DNA, the CDR3 is TGCGCCAGCAGCCCCGGACTCTTCCCGGATACGCAGTATTTT. Translation: CASSPGLFPDTQYF.

The V call is TRBV7-9, the J call TRBJ1-1; D ambiguous. Germline values: CDR1 SEHNR, CDR2 FQNEAQ (reference sequence). The CDR3 runs to 12 residues. With 1 base removed from V and 4 bases from J, the gap between germline ends came to 4 bases. CDR3 bases: TGTGCCAGCAGCTTAGATTTCACTGAAGCTTTCTTT. Its translation: CASSLDFTEAFF.

V is TRBV9 and J is TRBJ2-2, with 10 bases identical to TRBD1. CDR1 is SGDLS, CDR2 YYNGEE, per germline. This CDR3 has 18 residues. Trimming cost V 4 bases and J 6 bases; bases outside gene matches: 15. In DNA form, the CDR3 reads TGTGCCAGCAGCCTACCCCGTGGGGGACAGGGGCCATCCGGGGAGCTGTTTTTT. This sequence encodes CASSLPRGGQGPSGELFF.

V usage is TRBV10-3 and J usage is TRBJ2-1; D is possibly TRBD2 (6 bases). CDR1 and CDR2 (germline): ENHRY, SYGVKD. The CDR3 extends over 11 amino acids. Trimming removed 7 bases at V and 6 bases at J, with 7 bases between. CDR3 sequence: CAIMGGNEQFF. For the CDR3, the DNA is TGTGCCATCATGGGGGGCAATGAGCAGTTCTTC.

This clonotype was detected ten times or more. V gene TRBV20-1 combines with J gene TRBJ2-1; 10 bases align to TRBD2. V lost 6 bases and J lost 8; bases outside the gene matches: 10. The CDR3 is 14 residues long. In germline, CDR1 is DFQATT, CDR2 SNEGSKA (reference sequence). CDR3: CSAEVAGGLHEQFF. CDR3 coding DNA: TGCAGTGCGGAAGTAGCGGGGGGATTGCATGAGCAGTTCTTC.

This clonotype was seen only a few times. This chain links TRBV5-6 with TRBJ2-1; 9 positions agree with TRBD1. This CDR3 spans 16 amino acids. J lost 2 bases, V lost 3 bases, and 6 bases had no gene match. The V gene's germline CDR1 is SGHDT and CDR2 YYEEEE. The CDR3 sequence is CASSSKTGGTYNEQFF. The CDR3 DNA reads TGTGCCAGCAGCTCAAAGACAGGGGGAACCTACAATGAGCAGTTCTTC.

At least ten counts were recorded for this clonotype. The chain is built from TRBV9 and TRBJ2-1; a weak D match, TRBD1 (6 bases). The germline V gene has CDR1 SGDLS and CDR2 YYNGEE. V was clipped by 3 bases and J by 2 bases, with 12 bases between them. CDR3 size: 15 residues. CDR3 residues: CASSATGSPYNEQFF. Written as DNA, the CDR3 is TGTGCCAGCAGCGCGACAGGATCGCCCTACAATGAGCAGTTCTTC. The complete variable domain, with remaining parts taken from reference TRBV9 and TRBJ2-1, reads DSGVTQTPKHLITATGQRVTLRCSPRSGDLSVYWYQQSLDQGLQFLIQYYNGEERAKGNILERFSAQQFPDLHSELNLSSLELGDSALYFCASSATGSPYNEQFFGPGTRLTVL.

The chain uses TRBV10-3 and TRBJ2-3; D might be TRBD1 (5 bases). Trimming shortened V by 10 bases and J by 2 bases, and 13 bases separated the two germline ends. The CDR3 runs to 13 residues. The germline V gene encodes CDR1 ENHRY and CDR2 SYGVKD. CDR3 residues: CATRGQDTDTQYF. In nucleotides, the CDR3 is TGTGCCACACGAGGACAAGACACAGATACGCAGTATTTT.

The V gene is TRBV5-1, the J gene TRBJ2-1; 14 bases fit TRBD2. Germline V gene sequence: CDR1 SGHRS, CDR2 YFSETQ. J lost 4 bases, V lost 3 bases, and 9 bases had no gene match. The CDR3 has 18 amino acids. CDR3 bases: TGCGCCAGCAGCTGGGGCCGACTAGCGGGGGGGTCATACAATGAGCAGTTCTTC. Protein: CASSWGRLAGGSYNEQFF.

This clonotype was seen only a few times. The J gene is TRBJ2-5, the V gene TRBV2, with D maybe TRBD2 (6 bases). Trimming shortened V by 8 bases and J by 4 bases, and 8 bases separated the two germline ends. The CDR3 length is 11 residues. The germline V gene has CDR1 SNHLY and CDR2 FYNNEI. DNA for the CDR3: TGTGCCAGCGGAGCGGGAGAGACCCAGTACTTC. This sequence encodes CASGAGETQYF.

This clonotype appeared many times. This chain joins TRBV5-5 and TRBJ2-7; TRBD1 matches 8 bases. Trimming cost V 4 bases and J 1 base; bases outside gene matches: 10. From germline, CDR1 is SGHKS and CDR2 YYEKEE (reference sequence). The CDR3 is 16 residues long. This CDR3 reads CASSVTGTGISYEQYF. For the CDR3, the DNA is TGTGCCAGCAGCGTTACCGGGACAGGCATTTCCTACGAGCAGTACTTC.

V and J are TRBV20-1 and TRBJ2-3, with D tentatively TRBD2 (5 bases). The CDR3 contains 14 residues. V lost 5 bases and J lost 0, with 12 bases in between. Germline-derived CDR1 and CDR2 are DFQATT and SNEGSKA (reference sequence). CDR3 in amino acids: CSAPDFPSTDTQYF. CDR3 DNA sequence: TGCAGTGCTCCGGACTTTCCTAGCACAGATACGCAGTATTTT.

This chain links TRBV5-1 with TRBJ1-1; D is perhaps TRBD1 (5 bases). CDR1 and CDR2 from the germline V gene are SGHRS and YFSETQ. V dropped 0 bases and J dropped 1 base, with 10 bases sitting between them. This CDR3 contains 15 residues. In DNA form, the CDR3 reads TGCGCCAGCAGCTTGGCGGGGACGGGGAACACTGAAGCTTTCTTT. It encodes CASSLAGTGNTEAFF.

This clonotype was counted a few times. The V gene is TRBV12-3 or TRBV12-4, the J gene TRBJ1-2; D gene unclear. The V end lost 2 bases, the J end lost 3 bases, and 10 bases lay between the germline ends. This CDR3 has 14 residues. The CDR3 loop is CASSLRARDYGYTF. DNA for the CDR3: TGTGCCAGCAGTTTACGGGCCCGGGACTATGGCTACACCTTC.

The chain employs TRBV28 and TRBJ1-2; no firm D call. V shed 3 bases and J shed 0 bases, with 8 bases lying between them. The CDR3 has 14 amino acids. Germline CDR1 and CDR2: MDHEN and SYDVKM. CDR3 bases: TGTGCCAGCAGTTTGAGGCGGACTAACTATGGCTACACCTTC. Its translation: CASSLRRTNYGYTF.

The genes are TRBV5-1 and TRBJ2-7; 7 bases are shared with TRBD1. Germline V CDR1 and CDR2: SGHRS, YFSETQ. There are 16 residues in the CDR3. V was clipped by 0 bases and J by 5 bases; unmatched bases: 11. CDR3: CASSLGSTGHRHEQYF. The DNA for the CDR3 is TGCGCCAGCAGCTTGGGATCGACAGGGCATCGGCACGAGCAGTACTTC.

The chain employs TRBV10-3 and TRBJ2-3; 9 bases agree with TRBD2. CDR3 length equals 15 residues. The germline V gene encodes CDR1 ENHRY and CDR2 SYGVKD. J gave up 10 bases and V 5 bases, and 13 bases lay outside the gene matches. The CDR3 DNA follows: TGTGCCATCAGTAGCGGGACTAGCTCGGATCGCGCGCAGTATTTT. This translates into CAISSGTSSDRAQYF.

This clonotype was seen just once. The CDR3 region is CASSPLGSGRSYEQYF. CDR3 coding DNA: TGTGCCAGCAGCCCCTTGGGGAGCGGGAGGTCTTACGAGCAGTACTTC. The rearrangement links TRBV7-2 to TRBJ2-7, with 9 bases matching TRBD2. Trimming removed 5 bases from V and 4 bases from J; junction bases left unmatched: 12. Germline lookup yields CDR1 SGHTA and CDR2 FQGNSA. The CDR3 totals 16 residues.

V usage is TRBV30 and J usage is TRBJ2-7, with 9 bases lining up with TRBD1. After removal of 3 bases from V and 2 bases from J, the junction contained 2 bases not matched to a gene. The CDR3 has 13 amino acids. CDR1 and CDR2 (germline): GTSNPN, SVGIG (reference sequence). CDR3 DNA: TGTGCCTGGAGCCGGACAGGGGCCTACGAGCAGTACTTC. The encoded protein is CAWSRTGAYEQYF.

The chain recombines TRBV20-1 with TRBJ2-1; D assignment may be TRBD1 or TRBD2 (5 bases each). This CDR3 has 16 residues. Germline lookup yields CDR1 DFQATT and CDR2 SNEGSKA (reference sequence). The V end was cut by 5 bases, the J end by 3 bases, with 20 bases between. CDR3 region: CSAHDGTSDDYNEQFF. CDR3 in DNA: TGCAGTGCTCACGACGGGACGTCCGACGACTACAATGAGCAGTTCTTC.